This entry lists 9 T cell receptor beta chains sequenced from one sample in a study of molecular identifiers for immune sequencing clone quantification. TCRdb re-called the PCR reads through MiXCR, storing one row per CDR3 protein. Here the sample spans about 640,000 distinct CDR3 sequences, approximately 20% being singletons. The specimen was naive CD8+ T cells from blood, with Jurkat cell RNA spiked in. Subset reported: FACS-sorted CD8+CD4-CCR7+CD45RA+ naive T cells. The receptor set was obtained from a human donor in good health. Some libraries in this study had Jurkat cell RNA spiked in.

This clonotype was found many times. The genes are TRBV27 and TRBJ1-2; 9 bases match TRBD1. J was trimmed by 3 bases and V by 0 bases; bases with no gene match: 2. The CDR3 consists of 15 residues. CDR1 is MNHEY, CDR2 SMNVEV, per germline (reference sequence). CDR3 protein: CASSLSGQGDYGYTF. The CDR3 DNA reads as TGTGCCAGCAGTTTATCGGGACAGGGCGACTATGGCTACACCTTC.

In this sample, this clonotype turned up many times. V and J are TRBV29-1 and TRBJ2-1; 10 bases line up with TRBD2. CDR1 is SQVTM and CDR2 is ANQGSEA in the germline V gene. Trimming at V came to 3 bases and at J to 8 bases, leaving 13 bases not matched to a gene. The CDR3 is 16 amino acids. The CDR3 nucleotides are TGCAGCGTTGAGAATCTAGCGGGGGCATGGTATGATGAGCAGTTCTTC. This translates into CSVENLAGAWYDEQFF.

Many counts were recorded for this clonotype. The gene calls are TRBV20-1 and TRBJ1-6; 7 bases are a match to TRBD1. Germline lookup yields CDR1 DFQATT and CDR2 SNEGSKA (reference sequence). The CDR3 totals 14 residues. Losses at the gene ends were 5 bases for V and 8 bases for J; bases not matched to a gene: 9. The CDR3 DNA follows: TGCAGTGCTGGGGAGACAGGGTTTTATTCACCCCTCCACTTT. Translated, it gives CSAGETGFYSPLHF.

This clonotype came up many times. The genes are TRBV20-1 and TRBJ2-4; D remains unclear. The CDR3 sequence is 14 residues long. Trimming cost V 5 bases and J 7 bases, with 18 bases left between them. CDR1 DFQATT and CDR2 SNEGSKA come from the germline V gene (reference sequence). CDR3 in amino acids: CSAFLTGLSNIQYF. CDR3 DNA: TGCAGTGCTTTTCTAACGGGTCTCAGTAACATTCAGTACTTC.

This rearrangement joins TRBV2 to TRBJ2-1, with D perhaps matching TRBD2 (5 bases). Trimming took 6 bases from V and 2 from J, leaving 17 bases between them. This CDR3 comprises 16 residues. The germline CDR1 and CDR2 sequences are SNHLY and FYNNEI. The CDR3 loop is CASSSPPHGTYNEQFF. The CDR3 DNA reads TGTGCCAGCAGCTCCCCCCCGCACGGGACCTACAATGAGCAGTTCTTC.

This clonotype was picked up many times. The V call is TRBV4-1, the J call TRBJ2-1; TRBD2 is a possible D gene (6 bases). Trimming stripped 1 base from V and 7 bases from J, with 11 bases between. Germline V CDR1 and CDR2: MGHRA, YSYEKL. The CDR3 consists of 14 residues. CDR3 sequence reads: CASSQGVEGNEQFF. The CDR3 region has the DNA TGCGCCAGCAGCCAAGGCGTGGAGGGTAATGAGCAGTTCTTC.

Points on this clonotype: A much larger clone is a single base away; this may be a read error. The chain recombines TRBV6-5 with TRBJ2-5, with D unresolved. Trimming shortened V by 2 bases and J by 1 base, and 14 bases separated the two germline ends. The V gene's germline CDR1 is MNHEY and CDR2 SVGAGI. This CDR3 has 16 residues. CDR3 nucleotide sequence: TGTGCCAGCAGTTACAGCCAGGTCAGGCCCCAAGAGACCCAGTACTTC. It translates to CASSYSQVRPQETQYF.

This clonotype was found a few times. DNA for the CDR3: TGCGCCAGCAGCCAAGATTTGCGTACTCTGGGAAACACCATATATTTT. This codes for CASSQDLRTLGNTIYF. The gene calls are TRBV4-3 and TRBJ1-3; unclear D gene. V was shortened by 0 bases and J by 4 bases, with 13 bases between the two germline ends. The CDR3 length is 16 residues. Looked up from germline, CDR1 is LGHNA and CDR2 is YSLEER.

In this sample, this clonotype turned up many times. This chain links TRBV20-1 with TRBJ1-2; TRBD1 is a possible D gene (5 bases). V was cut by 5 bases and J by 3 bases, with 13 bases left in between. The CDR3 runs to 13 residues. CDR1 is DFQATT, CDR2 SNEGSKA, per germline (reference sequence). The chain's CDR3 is CSAPGQGHYGYTF. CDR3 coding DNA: TGCAGTGCTCCAGGGCAGGGTCACTATGGCTACACCTTC.